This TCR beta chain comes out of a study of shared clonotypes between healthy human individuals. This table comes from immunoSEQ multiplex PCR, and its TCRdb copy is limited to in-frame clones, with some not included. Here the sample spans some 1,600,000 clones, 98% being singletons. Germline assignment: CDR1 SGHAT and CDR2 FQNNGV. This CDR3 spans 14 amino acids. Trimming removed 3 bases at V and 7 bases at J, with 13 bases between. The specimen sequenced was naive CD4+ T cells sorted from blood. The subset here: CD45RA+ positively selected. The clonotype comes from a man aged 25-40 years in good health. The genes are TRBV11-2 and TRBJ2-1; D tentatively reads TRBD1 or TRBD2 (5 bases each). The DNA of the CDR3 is TGTGCCAGCAGCTTCATCGGGTGGGGGAATGAGCAGTTCTTC. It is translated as CASSFIGWGNEQFF.